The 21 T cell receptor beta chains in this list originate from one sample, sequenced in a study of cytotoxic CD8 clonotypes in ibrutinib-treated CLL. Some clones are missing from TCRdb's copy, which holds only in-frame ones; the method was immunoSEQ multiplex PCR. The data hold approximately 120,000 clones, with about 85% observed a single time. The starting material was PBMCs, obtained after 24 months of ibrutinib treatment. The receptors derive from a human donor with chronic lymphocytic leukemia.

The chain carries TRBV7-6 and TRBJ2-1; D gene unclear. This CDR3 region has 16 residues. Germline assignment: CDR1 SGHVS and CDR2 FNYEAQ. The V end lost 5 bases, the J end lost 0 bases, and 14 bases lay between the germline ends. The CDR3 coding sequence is TGTGCCAGCAGCACCGGACCGCCGAGCTCCTACAATGAGCAGTTCTTC. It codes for CASSTGPPSSYNEQFF.

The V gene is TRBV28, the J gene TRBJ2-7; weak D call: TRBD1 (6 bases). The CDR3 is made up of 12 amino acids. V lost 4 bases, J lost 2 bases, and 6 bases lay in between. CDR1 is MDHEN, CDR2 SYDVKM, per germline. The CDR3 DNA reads TGTGCCAGCAGTTACAGGGCCTACGAGCAGTACTTC. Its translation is CASSYRAYEQYF.

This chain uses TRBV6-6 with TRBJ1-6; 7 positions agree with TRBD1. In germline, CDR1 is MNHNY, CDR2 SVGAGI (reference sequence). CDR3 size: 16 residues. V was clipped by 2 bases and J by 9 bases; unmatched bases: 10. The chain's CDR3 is CASSYERGRDGSPLHF. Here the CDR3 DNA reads TGTGCCAGCAGTTACGAAAGGGGGCGGGATGGTTCACCCCTCCACTTT.

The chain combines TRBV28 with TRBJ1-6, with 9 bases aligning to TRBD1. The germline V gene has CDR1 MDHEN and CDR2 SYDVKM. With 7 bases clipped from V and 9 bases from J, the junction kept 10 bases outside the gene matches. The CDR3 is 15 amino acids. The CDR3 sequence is CASTFRDRASSPLHF. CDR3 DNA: TGTGCCAGCACCTTCCGGGACAGGGCTTCTTCACCCCTCCACTTT.

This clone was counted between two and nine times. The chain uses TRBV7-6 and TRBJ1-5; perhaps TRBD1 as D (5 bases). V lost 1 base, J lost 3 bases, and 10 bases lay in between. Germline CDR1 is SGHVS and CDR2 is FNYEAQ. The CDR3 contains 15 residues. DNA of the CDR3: TGTGCCAGCAGCTTAGTGCCCGGACACAATCAGCCCCAGCATTTT. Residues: CASSLVPGHNQPQHF.

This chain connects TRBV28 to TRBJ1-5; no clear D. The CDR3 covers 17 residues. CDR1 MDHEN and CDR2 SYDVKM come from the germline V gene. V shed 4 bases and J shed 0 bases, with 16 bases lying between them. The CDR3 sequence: CASSSDGVGYSNQPQHF. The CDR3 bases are TGTGCCAGCAGTTCCGACGGGGTCGGGTATAGCAATCAGCCCCAGCATTTT.

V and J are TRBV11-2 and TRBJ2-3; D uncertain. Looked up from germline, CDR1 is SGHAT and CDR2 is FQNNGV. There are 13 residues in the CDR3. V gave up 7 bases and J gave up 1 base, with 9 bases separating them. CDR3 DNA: TGTGCCAGCATTAAGTGGGGCACAGATACGCAGTATTTT. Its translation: CASIKWGTDTQYF. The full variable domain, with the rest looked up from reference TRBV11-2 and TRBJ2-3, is EAGVAQSPRYKIIEKRQSVAFWCNPISGHATLYWYQQILGQGPKLLIQFQNNGVVDDSQLPKDRFSAERLKGVDSTLKIQPAKLEDSAVYLCASIKWGTDTQYFGPGTRLTVL.

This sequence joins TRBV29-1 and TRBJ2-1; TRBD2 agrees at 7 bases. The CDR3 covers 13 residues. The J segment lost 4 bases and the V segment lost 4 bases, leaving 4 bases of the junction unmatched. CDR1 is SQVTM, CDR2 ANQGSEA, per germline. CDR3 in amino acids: CSVVASGYNEQFF. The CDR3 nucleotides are TGCAGCGTTGTAGCTAGCGGATACAATGAGCAGTTCTTC.

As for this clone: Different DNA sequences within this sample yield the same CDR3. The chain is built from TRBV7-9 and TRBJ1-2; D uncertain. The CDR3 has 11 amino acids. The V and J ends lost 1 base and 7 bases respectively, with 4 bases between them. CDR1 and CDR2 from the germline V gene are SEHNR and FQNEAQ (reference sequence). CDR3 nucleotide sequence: TGTGCCAGCAGCTTAGATCTTGGCTACACCTTC. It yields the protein CASSLDLGYTF.

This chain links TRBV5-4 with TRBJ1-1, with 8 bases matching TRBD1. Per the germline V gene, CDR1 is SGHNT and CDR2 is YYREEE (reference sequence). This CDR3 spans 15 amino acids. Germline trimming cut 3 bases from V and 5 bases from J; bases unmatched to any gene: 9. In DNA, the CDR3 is TGTGCCAGCAGCTCGAGGACAGGGCCGAATACTGAAGCTTTCTTT. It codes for CASSSRTGPNTEAFF.

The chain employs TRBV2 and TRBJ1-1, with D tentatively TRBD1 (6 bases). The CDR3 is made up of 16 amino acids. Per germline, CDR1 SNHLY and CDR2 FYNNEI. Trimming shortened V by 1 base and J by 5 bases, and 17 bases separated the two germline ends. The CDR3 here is CASSEEGWGAGTEAFF. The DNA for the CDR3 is TGTGCCAGCAGTGAAGAGGGTTGGGGGGCTGGTACTGAAGCTTTCTTT.

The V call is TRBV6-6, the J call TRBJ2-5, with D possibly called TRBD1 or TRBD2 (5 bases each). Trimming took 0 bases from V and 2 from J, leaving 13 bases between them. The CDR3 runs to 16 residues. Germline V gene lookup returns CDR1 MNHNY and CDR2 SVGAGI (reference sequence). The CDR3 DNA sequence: TGTGCCAGCAGTTACTCTAGCTGGGACGGACAAGAGACCCAGTACTTC. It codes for CASSYSSWDGQETQYF.

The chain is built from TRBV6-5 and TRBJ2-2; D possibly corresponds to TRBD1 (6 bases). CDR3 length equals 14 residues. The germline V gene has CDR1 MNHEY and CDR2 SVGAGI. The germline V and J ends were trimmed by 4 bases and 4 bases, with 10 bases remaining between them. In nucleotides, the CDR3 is TGTGCCAGCAGTTCAACAGGGTTCACCGGGGAGCTGTTTTTT. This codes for CASSSTGFTGELFF.

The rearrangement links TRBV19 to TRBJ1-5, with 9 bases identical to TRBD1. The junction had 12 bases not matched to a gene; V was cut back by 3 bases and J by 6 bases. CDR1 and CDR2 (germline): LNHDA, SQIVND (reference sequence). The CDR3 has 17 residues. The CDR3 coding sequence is TGTGCCAGTAGTATTCACGGAGCGGGACAGGGCCTTCAGCCCCAGCATTTT. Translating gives CASSIHGAGQGLQPQHF. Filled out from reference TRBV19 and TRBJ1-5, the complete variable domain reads DGGITQSPKYLFRKEGQNVTLSCEQNLNHDAMYWYRQDPGQGLRLIYYSQIVNDFQKGDIAEGYSVSREKKESFPLTVTSAQKNPTAFYLCASSIHGAGQGLQPQHFGDGTRLSIL.

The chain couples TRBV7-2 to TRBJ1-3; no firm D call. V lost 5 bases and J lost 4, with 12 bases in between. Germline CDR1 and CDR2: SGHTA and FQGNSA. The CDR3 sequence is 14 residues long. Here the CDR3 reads CASSMGSPGNTIYF. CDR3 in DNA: TGTGCCAGCAGCATGGGGTCTCCCGGAAACACCATATATTTT.

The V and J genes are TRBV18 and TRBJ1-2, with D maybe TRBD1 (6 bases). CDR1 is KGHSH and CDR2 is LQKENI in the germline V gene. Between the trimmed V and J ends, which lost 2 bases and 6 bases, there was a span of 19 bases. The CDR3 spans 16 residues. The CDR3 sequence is CASSPVSGGAFDGYTF. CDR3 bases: TGTGCCAGCTCACCAGTATCGGGGGGGGCTTTCGATGGCTACACCTTC.

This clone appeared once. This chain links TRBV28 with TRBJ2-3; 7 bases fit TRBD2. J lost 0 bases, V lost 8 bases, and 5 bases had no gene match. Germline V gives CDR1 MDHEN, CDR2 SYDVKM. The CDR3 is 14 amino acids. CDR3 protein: CASGTKTSTDTQYF. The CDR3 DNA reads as TGTGCCAGCGGGACTAAAACTAGCACAGATACGCAGTATTTT.

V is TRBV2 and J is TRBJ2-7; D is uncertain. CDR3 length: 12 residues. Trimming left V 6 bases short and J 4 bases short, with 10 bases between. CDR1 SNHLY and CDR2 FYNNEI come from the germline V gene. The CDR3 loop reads CASSAEQYEQYF. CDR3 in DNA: TGTGCCAGCAGCGCAGAACAATACGAGCAGTACTTC.

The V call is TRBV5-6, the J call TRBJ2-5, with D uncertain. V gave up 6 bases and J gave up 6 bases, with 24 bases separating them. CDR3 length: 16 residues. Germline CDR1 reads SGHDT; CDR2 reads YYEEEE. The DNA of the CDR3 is TGTGCCAGCATATCGGCAAAGATCCCTTACGGGCAGACCCAGTACTTC. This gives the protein CASISAKIPYGQTQYF.

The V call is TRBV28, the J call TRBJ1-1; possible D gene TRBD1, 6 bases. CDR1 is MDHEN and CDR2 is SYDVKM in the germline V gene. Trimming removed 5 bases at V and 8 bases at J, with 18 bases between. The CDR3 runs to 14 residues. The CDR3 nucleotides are TGTGCCAGCAGTACCCCGATGGGAGGGACAGAAGCTTTCTTT. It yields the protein CASSTPMGGTEAFF.

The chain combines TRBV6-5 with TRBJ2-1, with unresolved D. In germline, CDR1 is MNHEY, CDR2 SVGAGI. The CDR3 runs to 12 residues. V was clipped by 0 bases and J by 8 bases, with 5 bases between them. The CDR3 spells CASSYSRDEQFF. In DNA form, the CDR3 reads TGTGCCAGCAGTTACTCTAGAGATGAGCAGTTCTTC.